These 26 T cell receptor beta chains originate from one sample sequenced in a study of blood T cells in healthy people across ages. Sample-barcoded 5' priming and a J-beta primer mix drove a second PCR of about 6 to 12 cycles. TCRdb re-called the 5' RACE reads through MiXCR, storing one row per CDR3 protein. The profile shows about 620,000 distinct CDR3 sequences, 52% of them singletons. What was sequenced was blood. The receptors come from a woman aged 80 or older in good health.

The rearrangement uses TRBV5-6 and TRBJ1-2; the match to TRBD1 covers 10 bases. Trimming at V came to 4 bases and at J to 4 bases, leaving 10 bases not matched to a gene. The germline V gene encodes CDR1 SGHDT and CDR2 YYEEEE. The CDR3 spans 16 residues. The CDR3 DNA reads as TGTGCCAGCAGCACCGGGACAGGGGAAAGAAGCTATGGCTACACCTTC. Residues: CASSTGTGERSYGYTF.

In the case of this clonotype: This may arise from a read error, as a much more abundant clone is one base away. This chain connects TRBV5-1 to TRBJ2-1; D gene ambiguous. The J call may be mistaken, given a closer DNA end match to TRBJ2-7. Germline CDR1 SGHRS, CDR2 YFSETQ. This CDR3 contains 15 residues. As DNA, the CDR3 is TGCGCCAGCAGCTGGGCGATCAGCTCCTACAATGAGCAGTACTTC. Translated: CASSWAISSYNEQYF.

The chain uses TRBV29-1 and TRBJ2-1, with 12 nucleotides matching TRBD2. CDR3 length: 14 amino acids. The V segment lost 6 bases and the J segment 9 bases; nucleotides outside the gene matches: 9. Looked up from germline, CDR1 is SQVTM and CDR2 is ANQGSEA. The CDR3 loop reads CSVTSGGHVSEQFF. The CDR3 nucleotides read TGCAGCGTCACTAGCGGGGGGCACGTCAGTGAGCAGTTCTTC.

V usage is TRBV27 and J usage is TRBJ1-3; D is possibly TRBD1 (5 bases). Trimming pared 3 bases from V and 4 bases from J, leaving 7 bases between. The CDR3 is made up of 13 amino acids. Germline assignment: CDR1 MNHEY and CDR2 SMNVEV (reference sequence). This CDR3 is CASSLNRGNTIYF. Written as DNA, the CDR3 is TGTGCCAGCAGTTTGAACAGGGGAAACACCATATATTTT.

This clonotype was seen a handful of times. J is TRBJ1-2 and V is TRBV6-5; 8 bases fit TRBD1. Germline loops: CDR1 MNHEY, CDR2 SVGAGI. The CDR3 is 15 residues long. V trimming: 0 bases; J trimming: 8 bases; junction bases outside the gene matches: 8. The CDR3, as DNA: TGTGCCAGCAGTTACTCGAGGACAGGGTTTGACGGCTACACCTTC. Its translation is CASSYSRTGFDGYTF.

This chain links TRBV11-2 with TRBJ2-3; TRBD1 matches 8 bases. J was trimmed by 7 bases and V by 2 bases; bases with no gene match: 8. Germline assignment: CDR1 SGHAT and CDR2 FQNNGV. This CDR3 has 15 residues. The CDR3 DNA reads TGTGCCAGCAGCTTATGGGATTACAGGGGGTATACGCAGTATTTT. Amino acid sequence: CASSLWDYRGYTQYF.

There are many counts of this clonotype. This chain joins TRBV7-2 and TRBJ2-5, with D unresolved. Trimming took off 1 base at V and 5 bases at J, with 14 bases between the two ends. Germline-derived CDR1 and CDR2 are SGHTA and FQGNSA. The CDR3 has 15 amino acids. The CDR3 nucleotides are TGTGCCAGCAGCTTAGGAGTTGAGAGCCAGGAGACCCAGTACTTC. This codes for CASSLGVESQETQYF.

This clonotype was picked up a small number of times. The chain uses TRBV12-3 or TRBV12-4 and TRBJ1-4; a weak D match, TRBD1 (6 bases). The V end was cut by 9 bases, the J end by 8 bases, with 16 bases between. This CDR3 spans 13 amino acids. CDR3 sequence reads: CASQGIQEEKLFF. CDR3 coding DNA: TGTGCCAGTCAGGGGATTCAGGAAGAAAAACTGTTTTTT.

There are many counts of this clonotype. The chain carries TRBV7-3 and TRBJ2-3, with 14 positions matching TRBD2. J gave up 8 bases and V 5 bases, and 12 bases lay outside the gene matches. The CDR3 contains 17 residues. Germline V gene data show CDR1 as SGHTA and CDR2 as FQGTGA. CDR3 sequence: CASSDPLGLAGGGTQYF. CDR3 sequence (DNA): TGTGCCAGCAGCGACCCTCTAGGACTAGCGGGAGGTGGTACGCAGTATTTT. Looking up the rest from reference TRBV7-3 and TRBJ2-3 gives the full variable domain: GAGVSQTPSNKVTEKGKYVELRCDPISGHTALYWYRQSLGQGPEFLIYFQGTGAADDSGLPNDRFFAVRPEGSVSTLKIQRTERGDSAVYLCASSDPLGLAGGGTQYFGPGTRLTVL.

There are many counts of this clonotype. CDR3 sequence: CASSLARNTEAFF. In DNA form, the CDR3 reads TGTGCCAGCAGCTTAGCGAGAAACACTGAAGCTTTCTTT. This chain uses TRBV7-2 with TRBJ1-1; D not resolved. Trimming removed 0 bases from V and 2 bases from J, with 4 bases in between. The length of the CDR3 is 13 residues. The germline V gene has CDR1 SGHTA and CDR2 FQGNSA.

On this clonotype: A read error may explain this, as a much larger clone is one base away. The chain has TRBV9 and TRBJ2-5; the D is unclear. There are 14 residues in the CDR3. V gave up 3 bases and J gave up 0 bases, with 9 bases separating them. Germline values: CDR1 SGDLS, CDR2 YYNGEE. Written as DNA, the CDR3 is TGTGCCAGCAGCGCGACATGGTACCAAGAGACCCAGTACTTC. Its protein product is CASSATWYQETQYF. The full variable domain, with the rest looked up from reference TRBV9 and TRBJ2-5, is DSGVTQTPKHLITATGQRVTLRCSPRSGDLSVYWYQQSLDQGLQFLIQYYNGEERAKGNILERFSAQQFPDLHSELNLSSLELGDSALYFCASSATWYQETQYFGPGTRLLVL.

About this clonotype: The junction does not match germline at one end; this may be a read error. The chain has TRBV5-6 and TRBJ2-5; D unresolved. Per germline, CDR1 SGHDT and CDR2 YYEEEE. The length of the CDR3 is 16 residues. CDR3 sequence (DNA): TGTACCAGCAGCCTGTGGGCCGGAGATGGCCAAGAGACCCAGTACTTC. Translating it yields CTSSLWAGDGQETQYF.

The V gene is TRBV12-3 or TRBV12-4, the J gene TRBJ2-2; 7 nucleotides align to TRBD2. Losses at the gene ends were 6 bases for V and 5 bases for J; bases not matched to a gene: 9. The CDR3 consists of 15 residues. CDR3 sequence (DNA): TGTGCCAGCAGCCTTAATGGGGGGGTGACCGGGGAGCTGTTTTTT. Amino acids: CASSLNGGVTGELFF.

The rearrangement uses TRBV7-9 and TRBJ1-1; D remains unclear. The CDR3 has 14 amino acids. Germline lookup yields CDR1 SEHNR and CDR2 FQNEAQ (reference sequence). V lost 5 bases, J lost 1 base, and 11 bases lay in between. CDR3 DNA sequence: TGTGCCAGCAGCCCTTGGGGTTCGAACACTGAAGCTTTCTTT. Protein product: CASSPWGSNTEAFF.

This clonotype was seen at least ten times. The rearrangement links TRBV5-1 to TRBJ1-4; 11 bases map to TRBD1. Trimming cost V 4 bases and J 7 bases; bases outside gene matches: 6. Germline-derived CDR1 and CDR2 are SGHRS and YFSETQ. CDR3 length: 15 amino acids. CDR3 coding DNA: TGCGCCAGCAGCCTCCCCGGGACAGGGGGTGAAAAACTGTTTTTT. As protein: CASSLPGTGGEKLFF.

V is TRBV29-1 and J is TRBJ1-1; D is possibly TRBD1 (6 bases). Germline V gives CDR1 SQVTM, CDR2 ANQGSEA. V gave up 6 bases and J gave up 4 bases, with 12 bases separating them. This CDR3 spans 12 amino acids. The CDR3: CSVYKGGTEAFF. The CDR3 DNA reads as TGCAGCGTATATAAGGGGGGCACTGAAGCTTTCTTT. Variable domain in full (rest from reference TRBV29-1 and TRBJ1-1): SAVISQKPSRDICQRGTSLTIQCQVDSQVTMMFWYRQQPGQSLTLIATANQGSEATYESGFVIDKFPISRPNLTFSTLTVSNMSPEDSSIYLCSVYKGGTEAFFGQGTRLTVV.

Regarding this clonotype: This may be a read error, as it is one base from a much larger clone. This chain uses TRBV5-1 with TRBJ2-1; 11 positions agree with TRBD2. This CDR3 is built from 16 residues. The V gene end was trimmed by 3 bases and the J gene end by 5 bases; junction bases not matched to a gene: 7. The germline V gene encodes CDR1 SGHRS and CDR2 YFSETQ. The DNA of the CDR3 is TGCGCCAGCAGCTCCCTTAGCGGGAGGGCCCACAATGAGCAGTTCTTC. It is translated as CASSSLSGRAHNEQFF.

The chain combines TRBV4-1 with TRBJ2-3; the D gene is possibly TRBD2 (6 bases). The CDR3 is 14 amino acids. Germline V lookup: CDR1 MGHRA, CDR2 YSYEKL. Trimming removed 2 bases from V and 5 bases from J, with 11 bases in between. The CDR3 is CASSQRGTGDTQYF. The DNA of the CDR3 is TGCGCCAGCAGCCAACGGGGGACGGGAGATACGCAGTATTTT.

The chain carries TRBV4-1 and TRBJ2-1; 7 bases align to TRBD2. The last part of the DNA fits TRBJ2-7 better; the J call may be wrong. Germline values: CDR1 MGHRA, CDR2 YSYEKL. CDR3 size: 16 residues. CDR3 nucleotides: TGCGCCAGCAGCCCCACGGGAGGCAATCTGCCCCTCGAGCAGTACTTC. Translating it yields CASSPTGGNLPLEQYF.

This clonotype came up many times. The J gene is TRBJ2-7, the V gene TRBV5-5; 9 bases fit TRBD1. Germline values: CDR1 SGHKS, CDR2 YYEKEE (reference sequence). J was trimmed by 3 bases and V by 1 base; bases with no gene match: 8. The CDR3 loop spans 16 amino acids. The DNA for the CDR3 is TGTGCCAGCAGCTTGTCCATCGGGACAGGGAACTACGAGCAGTACTTC. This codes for CASSLSIGTGNYEQYF.

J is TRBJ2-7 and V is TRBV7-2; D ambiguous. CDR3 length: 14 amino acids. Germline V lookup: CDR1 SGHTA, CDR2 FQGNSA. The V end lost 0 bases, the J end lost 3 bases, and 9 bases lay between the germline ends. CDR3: CASSLAGFNYEQYF. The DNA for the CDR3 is TGTGCCAGCAGCTTAGCAGGGTTCAACTACGAGCAGTACTTC.

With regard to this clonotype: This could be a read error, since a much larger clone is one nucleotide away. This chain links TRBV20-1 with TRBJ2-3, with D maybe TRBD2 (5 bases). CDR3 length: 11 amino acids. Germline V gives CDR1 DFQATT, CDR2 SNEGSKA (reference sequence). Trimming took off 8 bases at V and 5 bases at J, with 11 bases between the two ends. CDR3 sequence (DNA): TGCAGTACTGCCGGGGTAGATACGCAGTATTTT. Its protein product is CSTAGVDTQYF.

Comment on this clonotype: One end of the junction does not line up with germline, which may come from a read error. The CDR3 nucleotides read TGTGCCACCAGCAGGATACTAGCAGATCAGCCCCGGCATTTT. Translating it yields CATSRILADQPRHF. The V gene is TRBV15, the J gene TRBJ1-5, with D unresolved. The CDR3 length is 14 residues. The germline CDR1 and CDR2 sequences are LNHNV and YYDKDF (reference sequence).

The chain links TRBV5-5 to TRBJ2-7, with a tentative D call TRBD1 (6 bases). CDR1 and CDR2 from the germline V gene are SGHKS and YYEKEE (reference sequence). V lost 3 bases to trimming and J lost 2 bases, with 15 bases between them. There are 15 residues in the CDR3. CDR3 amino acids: CASSSPTGFTYEQYF. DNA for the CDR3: TGTGCCAGCAGCTCGCCGACAGGATTTACCTACGAGCAGTACTTC.

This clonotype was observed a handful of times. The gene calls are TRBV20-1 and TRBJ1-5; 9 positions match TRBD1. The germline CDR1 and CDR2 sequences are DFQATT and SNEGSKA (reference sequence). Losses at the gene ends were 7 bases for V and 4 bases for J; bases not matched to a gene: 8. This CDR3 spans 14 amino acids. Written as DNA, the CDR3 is TGCAGTGTTCTACAGGGGGCAGTTAATCAGCCCCAGCATTTT. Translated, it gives CSVLQGAVNQPQHF.

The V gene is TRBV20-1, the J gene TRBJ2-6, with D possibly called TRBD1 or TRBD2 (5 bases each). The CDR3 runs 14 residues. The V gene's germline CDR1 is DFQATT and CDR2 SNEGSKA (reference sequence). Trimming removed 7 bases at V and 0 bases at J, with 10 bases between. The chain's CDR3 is CSVPGTSGANVLTF. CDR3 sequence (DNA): TGCAGTGTACCGGGGACCTCTGGGGCCAACGTCCTGACTTTC.